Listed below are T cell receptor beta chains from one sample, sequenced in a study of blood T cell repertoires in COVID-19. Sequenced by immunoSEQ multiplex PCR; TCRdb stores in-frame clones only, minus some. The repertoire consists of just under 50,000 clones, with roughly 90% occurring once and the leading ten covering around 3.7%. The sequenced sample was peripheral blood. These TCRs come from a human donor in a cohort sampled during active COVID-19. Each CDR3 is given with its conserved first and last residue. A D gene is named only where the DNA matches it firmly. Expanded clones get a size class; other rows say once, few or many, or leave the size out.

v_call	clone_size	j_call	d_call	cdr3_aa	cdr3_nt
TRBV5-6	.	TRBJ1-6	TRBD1	CASSLELNRGSPLHF	TGTGCCAGCAGCTTGGAACTCAACAGGGGGTCACCCCTCCACTTT
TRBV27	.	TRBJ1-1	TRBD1	CASSVRTGQEAFF	TGTGCCAGCAGTGTCCGGACAGGGCAGGAGGCTTTCTTT
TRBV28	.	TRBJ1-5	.	CASSFPGNNQPQHF	TGTGCCAGCAGTTTCCCAGGGAACAATCAGCCCCAGCATTTT
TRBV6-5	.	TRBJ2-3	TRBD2	CASSYSGSTDTQYF	TGTGCCAGCAGTTATAGCGGGAGTACAGATACGCAGTATTTT
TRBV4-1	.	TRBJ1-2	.	CASSQAPRQAIYGYTF	TGCGCCAGCAGCCAAGCACCACGACAGGCTATCTATGGCTACACCTTC
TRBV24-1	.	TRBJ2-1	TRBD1	CATRDRDDEQFF	TGTGCCACCAGAGACAGGGACGATGAGCAGTTCTTC
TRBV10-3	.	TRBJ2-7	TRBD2	CAISHATSGRNYEQYF	TGTGCCATCAGCCACGCAACTAGCGGGAGAAACTACGAGCAGTACTTC
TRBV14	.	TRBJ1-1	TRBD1	CASSRRQGGDTEAFF	TGTGCCAGCAGCCGTAGACAGGGGGGGGACACTGAAGCTTTCTTT
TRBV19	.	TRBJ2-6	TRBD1	CATSDRGILNSGANVLTF	TGTGCCACCTCCGACAGGGGCATACTTAACTCTGGGGCCAACGTCCTGACTTTC
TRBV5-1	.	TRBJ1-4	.	CASSRGRPGGGEKLFF	TGCGCCAGCAGCCGGGGACGCCCGGGAGGGGGGGAAAAACTGTTTTTT
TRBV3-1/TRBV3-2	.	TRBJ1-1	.	CASSQVGGDTEAFF	TGTGCCAGCAGCCAAGTCGGGGGGGACACTGAAGCTTTCTTT
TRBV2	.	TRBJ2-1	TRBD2	CASRAGTSTYNEQFF	TGTGCCAGCAGGGCCGGGACTAGCACCTACAATGAGCAGTTCTTC
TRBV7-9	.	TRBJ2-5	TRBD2	CASSPGAGPQETQYF	TGTGCCAGCAGCCCTGGAGCGGGACCCCAAGAGACCCAGTACTTC
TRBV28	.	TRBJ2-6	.	CASRPGLRSGANVLTF	TGTGCCAGCAGACCCGGACTGCGCTCTGGGGCCAACGTCCTGACTTTC
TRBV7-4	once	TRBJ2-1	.	CASSLVILARNEQFF	TGTGCCAGCAGCTTAGTTATCCTAGCGCGTAATGAGCAGTTCTTC
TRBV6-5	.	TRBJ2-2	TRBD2	CASSFSGSSTGELFF	TGTGCCAGCAGCTTTAGCGGGAGCTCGACCGGGGAGCTGTTTTTT
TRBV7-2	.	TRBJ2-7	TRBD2	CASSPDSGRLYEQYF	TGTGCCAGCAGCCCAGATAGCGGGAGGCTCTACGAGCAGTACTTC
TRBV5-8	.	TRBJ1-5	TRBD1	CASSWGQVISNQPQHF	TGTGCCAGCAGCTGGGGACAGGTGATTAGCAATCAGCCCCAGCATTTT
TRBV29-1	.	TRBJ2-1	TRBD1	CSVFMDRGGFDEQFF	TGCAGCGTTTTTATGGACAGGGGCGGTTTTGATGAGCAGTTCTTC
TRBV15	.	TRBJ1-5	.	CATSRVRGTGTNQPQHF	TGTGCCACCAGCAGAGTCCGCGGGACGGGGACTAATCAGCCCCAGCATTTT
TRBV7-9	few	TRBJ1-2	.	CASSLTGSSYGYTF	TGTGCCAGCAGCTTAACGGGATCCTCCTATGGCTACACCTTC
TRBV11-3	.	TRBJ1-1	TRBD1	CASSQGVGASPEAFF	TGTGCCAGCAGCCAGGGGGTGGGGGCCTCCCCTGAAGCTTTCTTT
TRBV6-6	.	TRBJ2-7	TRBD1	CASSFRDREVLYF	TGTGCCAGCAGTTTCCGGGACAGGGAGGTCCTGTACTTC
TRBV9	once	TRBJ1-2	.	CASSVGKGRDYGYTF	TGTGCCAGCAGCGTAGGAAAAGGGCGGGACTATGGCTACACCTTC
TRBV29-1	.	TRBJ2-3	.	CSVESQSGTDTQYF	TGCAGCGTTGAAAGCCAATCAGGGACAGATACGCAGTATTTT